The rows below give T cell receptor beta chains drawn from one sample of a study of shared clonotypes between healthy human individuals. Sequenced by immunoSEQ multiplex PCR; TCRdb stores in-frame clones only, minus some. The sample includes 700,000 to 950,000 clones, roughly 96% seen only once; the top ten take under 0.3%. Sequenced sample: naive CD8+ T cells sorted from blood. These TCRs come from a young man in good health. Both conserved end residues are part of each CDR3. A D gene is named only where the DNA matches it firmly. The size field is filled for only some rows; it gives once, few, many or a size class.

clone_size	v_call	j_call	d_call	cdr3_aa	cdr3_nt
NA	TRBV27	TRBJ2-3	NA	CASSHRSDTQYF	TGTGCCAGCTCCCATAGGTCAGATACGCAGTATTTT
few	TRBV7-9	TRBJ2-1	TRBD2	CASSGGLAEGNEQFF	TGTGCCAGCAGCGGTGGACTAGCGGAGGGCAATGAGCAGTTCTTC
NA	TRBV27	TRBJ2-1	TRBD1	CASSWDREQFF	TGTGCCAGCAGCTGGGACAGGGAGCAGTTCTTC
NA	TRBV29-1	TRBJ2-1	NA	CSVDKRNYNEQFF	TGCAGCGTTGACAAGCGGAACTACAATGAGCAGTTCTTC
once	TRBV5-4	TRBJ2-1	TRBD1	CASQLRDRGFHEQFF	TGTGCCAGCCAACTCCGGGACAGGGGTTTCCATGAGCAGTTCTTC
NA	TRBV7-9	TRBJ2-2	NA	CASSLGGGTGELFF	TGTGCCAGCAGCTTAGGAGGGGGCACCGGGGAGCTGTTTTTT
NA	TRBV5-5	TRBJ1-2	TRBD1	CASSLWDSPNYGYTF	TGTGCCAGCAGCTTGTGGGACAGCCCTAACTATGGCTACACCTTC
NA	TRBV9	TRBJ2-7	NA	CASSVAGFSYEQYF	TGTGCCAGCAGCGTAGCGGGTTTCTCCTACGAGCAGTACTTC
NA	TRBV4-3	TRBJ2-7	NA	CASSQAWQSIYEQYF	TGCGCCAGCAGCCAAGCGTGGCAGTCGATCTACGAGCAGTACTTC
NA	TRBV7-9	TRBJ2-1	NA	CASSSLVNEQFF	TGTGCCAGCAGCTCTCTGGTGAATGAGCAGTTCTTC
NA	TRBV7-2	TRBJ2-5	NA	CASSLFPRETQYF	TGTGCCAGCAGCTTATTTCCGCGAGAGACCCAGTACTTC
NA	TRBV7-8	TRBJ2-3	TRBD1	CASSYRGRPVTDTQYF	TGTGCCAGCAGTTATAGGGGGCGCCCGGTCACAGATACGCAGTATTTT
NA	TRBV9	TRBJ2-3	NA	CASSDVGALTDTQYF	TGTGCCAGCAGCGATGTAGGAGCCCTTACAGATACGCAGTATTTT
NA	TRBV7-9	TRBJ2-2	NA	CASSLDPGELFF	TGTGCCAGCAGCTTAGACCCCGGGGAGCTGTTTTTT
NA	TRBV10-2	TRBJ2-7	TRBD1	CASSETTGRYEQYF	TGCGCCAGCAGTGAGACGACAGGGCGATACGAGCAGTACTTC
once	TRBV28	TRBJ2-2	NA	CASSLRGSGTGELFF	TGTGCCAGCAGTTTACGGGGGAGTGGCACCGGGGAGCTGTTTTTT
NA	TRBV19	TRBJ2-3	NA	CASSIGASSTDTQYF	TGTGCCAGTAGTATAGGGGCATCTAGCACAGATACGCAGTATTTT
NA	TRBV27	TRBJ1-2	NA	CASSLGGASYGYTF	TGTGCCAGCAGTTTAGGGGGCGCGTCCTATGGCTACACCTTC
NA	TRBV19	TRBJ1-3	NA	CASSYSSGNTIYF	TGTGCCAGTAGCTACTCCTCTGGAAACACCATATATTTT
NA	TRBV7-3	TRBJ2-1	TRBD2	CASSSGLAGFNEQFF	TGTGCCAGCAGCTCCGGACTAGCGGGGTTCAATGAGCAGTTCTTC
NA	TRBV6-6	TRBJ2-2	NA	CASSSGATGELFF	TGTGCCAGCAGTTCGGGGGCTACCGGGGAGCTGTTTTTT
NA	TRBV25-1	TRBJ1-2	NA	CASIWRAEKRINGYTF	TGTGCCAGCATCTGGCGGGCCGAGAAGCGCATAAATGGCTACACCTTC
once	TRBV28	TRBJ1-4	NA	CASSPGEKLFF	TGTGCCAGCTCCCCAGGGGAAAAACTGTTTTTT
NA	TRBV27	TRBJ1-1	NA	CASRVGRGTEAFF	TGTGCCAGCAGGGTAGGACGCGGCACTGAAGCTTTCTTT
NA	TRBV7-6	TRBJ1-1	NA	CASSLAAVSTEAFF	TGTGCCAGCAGCTTAGCGGCGGTTTCAACTGAAGCTTTCTTT
once	TRBV6-6	TRBJ1-5	TRBD1	CALRGAINQPQHF	TGTGCCCTCAGGGGGGCCATCAATCAGCCCCAGCATTTT
NA	TRBV11-2	TRBJ2-2	NA	CAGQRQEGSGELFF	TGTGCCGGACAACGACAGGAGGGTTCCGGGGAGCTGTTTTTT
NA	TRBV7-9	TRBJ2-1	TRBD2	CASSLTTRTSDLQYEQFF	TGTGCCAGCAGCTTAACTACCAGGACTAGCGACCTACAATATGAGCAGTTCTTC
NA	TRBV19	TRBJ1-5	TRBD1	CASSKQGAEQPQHF	TGTGCCAGTAGTAAACAGGGGGCTGAACAGCCCCAGCATTTT
NA	TRBV5-4	TRBJ2-7	NA	CASSKTDSRYEQYF	TGTGCCAGCAGCAAGACAGATTCACGCTACGAGCAGTACTTC
NA	TRBV11-2	TRBJ2-7	TRBD1	CASSLDPPGGAYEQYF	TGTGCCAGCAGCTTAGACCCCCCAGGGGGAGCCTACGAGCAGTACTTC
NA	TRBV6-5	TRBJ2-1	TRBD1	CASSYGTENNEQFF	TGTGCCAGCAGTTACGGGACAGAAAACAATGAGCAGTTCTTC
NA	TRBV4-3	TRBJ2-3	TRBD1	CASSQEGTGGPEDTQYF	TGCGCCAGCAGCCAAGAAGGGACAGGGGGACCGGAGGATACGCAGTATTTT
NA	TRBV12-5	TRBJ1-2	NA	CASGFGDGYTF	TGTGCTAGTGGTTTTGGGGATGGCTACACCTTC
NA	TRBV29-1	TRBJ2-3	NA	CSVDAAASTDTQYF	TGCAGCGTTGATGCGGCAGCCAGCACAGATACGCAGTATTTT
NA	TRBV10-2	TRBJ2-7	NA	CASTLGGRKDEQYF	TGCGCCAGCACTCTCGGCGGACGTAAGGACGAGCAGTACTTC
NA	TRBV9	TRBJ2-2	NA	CASSVSTGELFF	TGTGCCAGCAGCGTATCCACCGGGGAGCTGTTTTTT
NA	TRBV6-4	TRBJ2-1	NA	CASSDHLDLRGGNEQFF	TGTGCCAGCAGTGACCACCTCGATCTACGAGGGGGGAATGAGCAGTTCTTC
NA	TRBV9	TRBJ1-5	TRBD1	CASSVAGGGQPQHF	TGTGCCAGCAGCGTAGCAGGGGGCGGGCAGCCCCAGCATTTT
NA	TRBV19	TRBJ2-1	TRBD1	CASSTGTGSYNEQFF	TGTGCCAGTAGCACCGGGACAGGCTCCTACAATGAGCAGTTCTTC
once	TRBV7-2	TRBJ2-3	NA	CASSHLGGDTQYF	TGTGCCAGCAGCCACTTGGGAGGAGATACGCAGTATTTT
NA	TRBV7-9	TRBJ2-7	NA	CASSLMLYEQYF	TGTGCCAGCAGCTTAATGCTCTACGAGCAGTACTTC
NA	TRBV27	TRBJ2-7	NA	CASSLLGYEQYF	TGTGCCAGCAGTTTGCTAGGGTACGAGCAGTACTTC